This paragraph reports one TCR beta chain. Produced via immunoSEQ multiplex PCR; TCRdb's table is partial and in-frame only. Here the sample spans under 300,000 clones, 89% being singletons. These data are taken from a study of blood T cell repertoires in COVID-19. Study overall: In each case, the material was cDNA or gDNA derived from T cells, B-cell-depleted T cells, or PBMCs.

CDR3 length: 14 residues. The V gene's germline CDR1 is SGHTA and CDR2 FQGNSA. V lost 1 base to trimming and J lost 10 bases, with 14 bases between them. This sequence joins TRBV7-2 and TRBJ2-1, with D perhaps matching TRBD2 (5 bases). This clonotype was obtained from a woman between 40 and 50 years old who had recovered from COVID-19. Sequencing was done on a sample of peripheral blood. DNA of the CDR3: TGTGCCAGCAGCTTAGTTACCCGGAGGACCGAGCAGTTCTTC. This sequence encodes CASSLVTRRTEQFF.